The source of this T cell receptor beta chain is a study of Ad26.COV2.S vaccination and SARS-CoV-2 variants listed by TCRdb under 2021. With respect to the entire study: Vaccine-arm donors came from COV1001, a multicentre, randomized, double-blind, placebo-controlled phase I-IIa trial of Ad26.COV2.S in healthy adults. Ad26.COV2.S was given intramuscularly at 5x10^10 or 1x10^11 viral particles, as a single shot or as two shots 56 days apart. Sequencing of the TCRbeta repertoire served to evaluate the specificity and breadth of SARS-CoV-2-reactive T cell receptors following Ad26.COV2.S vaccination. A total of 32 samples were included in the TCR-sequenced set, comprising some 20 Ad26.COV2.S vaccine recipients, 5 placebo recipients and 8 SARS-CoV-2 convalescent individuals. Trial participants were randomized into five groups of five, in which low-dose or high-dose Ad26.COV2.S was given once or twice, or placebo was given on both occasions. Blinding of investigators to trial group allocation was maintained during experiments and outcome assessment. Broad study findings and their caveats: After vaccination, substantial breadth of spike-specific CD8+ and CD4+ T cell responses was reported. Vaccine and placebo recipients had comparable non-spike TCR breadth, which fits with the vaccine containing only spike. Comparing responses between vaccine doses or regimens was not something the study was powered to do. The authors noted that the TCR breadth and depth analyses may have underestimated total T cell responses. Higher spike-specific TCR breadth was observed in Ad26.COV2.S recipients than in placebo recipients (P = 0.0014).

The immunoSEQ Assay was the method used to sequence TCRbeta CDR3 regions. After extraction, genomic DNA underwent amplification by bias-controlled multiplex PCR, followed by high-throughput sequencing. The original methods were these. Collapsing and filtering of sequences were performed to quantify the absolute abundance of each unique TCRbeta CDR3 region. T cell fraction was estimated by normalizing TCRbeta template counts to usable DNA, with usable DNA measured through amplification of reference genes found in all nucleated cells. Repertoire TCRs were annotated as SARS-CoV-2-specific when V gene, CDR3 amino acid sequence and J gene were exactly matched to a known reactive TCR set. The reference SARS-CoV-2 TCR set came from MIRA and was filtered for enrichment in COVID-19-positive ImmuneCODE repertoires, removing public or cross-reactive TCRs. Drawing on the MIRA antigens, annotated TCRs were analysed further at the level of specific ORF or position within ORF. Breadth was defined as the number of annotated unique rearrangements divided by the total number of unique productive rearrangements, and depth was defined as the summed frequency of the annotated unique rearrangements. Two-sided Wilcoxon rank-sum tests were applied when comparing TCR breadth between groups. This is the immuneACCESS table as TCRdb keeps it, with only in-frame sequences that have V and J called. A part of the clones is gone; compared with another copy, unresolved V genes explain less than half, and the rest is unexplained. The DNA was the basis for D and trimming; V, J and clone size are from that table. The sample yields a few hundred thousand clones; roughly 90% were counted once. The ten largest make up about 3.5% of the sample.

The meaning of the sample's treatment or condition label: over 15 received Ad26.COV2.S at low or high dose, single or two shots; about 5 received placebo; per-sample allocation not given. Repertoires of vaccine and placebo recipients were sequenced from samples taken on day 63 after the first injection. Between 29 July and 7 August 2020, Cohort 1b enrolled 25 adults aged 18-55 years at one site in Boston, USA. Ad26.COV2.S consisted of a replication-incompetent adenovirus type 26 vector by which a prefusion-stabilized SARS-CoV-2 spike protein from the original Wuhan strain was expressed. Between the V and J ends, shortened by 3 bases and 13 bases respectively, the junction contains 24 bases. CDR1 SGHKS and CDR2 YYEKEE were looked up in the germline V gene (reference sequence). Reading from cysteine to phenylalanine, the CDR3 counts 15 amino acids. Only CDR3 DNA is held: 45 bases, read in frame from base 1.

The table lists this clone with a count of one. The target of this receptor is not known. Per-base quality was not reported, and no clone a single base away is much larger than it. This clonotype originated in a person between 18 and 59 years old who received the Ad26.COV2.S COVID-19 vaccine or a placebo. The material sequenced was peripheral blood, taken in a trial of Ad26.COV2.S vaccine versus placebo. Recombination connected TRBV5-5 to TRBJ2-3; tentative D gene TRBD2, with 5 bases matching. DNA sequence: TGTGCCAGCAGCTCCGTGCCGGGGTCAAAGGATTCGGAGTATTTT. This is translated as CASSSVPGSKDSEYF.